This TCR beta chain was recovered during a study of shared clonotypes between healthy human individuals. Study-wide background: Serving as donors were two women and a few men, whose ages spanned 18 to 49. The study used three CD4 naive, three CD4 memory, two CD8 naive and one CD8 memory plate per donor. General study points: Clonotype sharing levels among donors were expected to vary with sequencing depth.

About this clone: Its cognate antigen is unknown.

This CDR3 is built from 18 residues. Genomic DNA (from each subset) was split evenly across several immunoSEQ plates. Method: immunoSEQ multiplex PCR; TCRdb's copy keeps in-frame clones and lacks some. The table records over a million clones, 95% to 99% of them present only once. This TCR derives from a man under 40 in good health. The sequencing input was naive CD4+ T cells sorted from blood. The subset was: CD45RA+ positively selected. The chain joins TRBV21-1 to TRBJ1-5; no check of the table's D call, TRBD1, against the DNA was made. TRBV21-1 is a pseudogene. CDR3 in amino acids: CASSKPKDRGASHQPQHF. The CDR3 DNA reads TGTGCCAGCAGCAAACCTAAGGACAGGGGGGCCAGTCATCAGCCCCAGCATTTT.